This T cell receptor (beta chain) appears in the sequencing data of a study of T cells in Graves' hyperthyroidism and ophthalmopathy (dated 2019 in TCRdb). Looking at the study overall: Peripheral blood samples were taken at initial diagnosis, before any treatment was given. A discovery cohort of roughly 100 patients, about 44 with Graves' ophthalmopathy and roughly 59 with stable Graves' hyperthyroidism, was used to find distinguishing TCR V-J signatures. An independent validation cohort of under 20 hyperthyroidism patients and approximately 17 patients who later progressed to ophthalmopathy tested prospective prediction of ophthalmopathy. The approximately 90 discovery patients were randomly split 7:3 into training and test sets. In addition, the study compared T-cell repertoires in thyroid tissue and in blood from about 6 Graves' hyperthyroidism patients. After sampling, hyperthyroidism patients received methimazole starting at 30 mg daily, and ophthalmopathy patients received high-dose intravenous methylprednisolone. TCR Vbeta CDR3 sequencing of roughly 140 peripheral blood samples (about 45 ophthalmopathy, 70 to 85 hyperthyroidism and roughly 17 progressor patients) is reported in the paper.

Hyperthyroidism patients were newly diagnosed, had a disease duration of under 2 months, and were aged 18 to 65 years. The study excluded patients with uncontrolled infections, other autoimmune diseases, pregnancy or lactation. Clinical symptoms, serum thyroxine and TRAb, thyroid ultrasound, and orbital computed tomography formed the basis for the diagnoses. For progressor patients, blood was drawn at the first diagnosis of hyperthyroidism, before any ophthalmopathy symptoms had appeared. PBMCs were separated from roughly 9.6 ml of fresh peripheral blood using Ficoll-Paque density gradient centrifugation. Patients classed as progressors first received a Graves' hyperthyroidism diagnosis and then went on to develop ophthalmopathy during follow-up. Trizol reagent was used to extract total RNA, and RNA quality was then checked on an Agilent 2100 Bioanalyzer. Amplification of TCR beta CDR3 regions was carried out from RNA transcripts. The TCR CDR3 was subjected to a first round of RT-PCR using the HTBI primer set and the Qiagen OneStep RT-PCR kit. The libraries were constructed in a second round of multiplex PCR and then size-selected and purified. Sequencing of the libraries was done on an Illumina HiSeq2000 using paired-end 100 bp reads. Per the authors' processing: SOAPnuke was used to process the raw data, throwing out any read that contained adapters or uncalled bases, had a mean Phred below 15, or lacked an exact constant-primer or identifier match. COPE v1.2.5 was used to merge high-quality paired reads, and clonotypes were defined as unique nucleotide sequences. MiTCR v1.1 was used to align the clonotypes against IMGT TRBV, TRBD and TRBJ reference segments. The analysis included only V-J combinations with a frequency above 0.0001, which together covered around 99% of the repertoires. A TCS score was defined as the ratio of F50 (clonal expansion) to E x V (chaos), with BLOSUM62-based TCRdist applied between CDR3 peptides within each V-J. Welch's t-statistics and random forest reduced 450 to 600 V-J features to under 15, which were used in a naive Bayes classifier (R e1071). TCRdb reran the public reads through fastp at Q25 and MiXCR, keeping productive beta chains. Each entry merges the rows of one CDR3 protein and shows their most common DNA and genes. In this record, the V and J calls reflect TCRdb's handling and not the investigators' own analysis. A total of 250,000 or so distinct CDR3 sequences appear in this sample, around 15% of them only once. Jointly, the top ten make up 30% to 35% of the sample.

V loses 4 bases of germline sequence and J loses 0 bases, and the interval between the two ends is 12 bases. The CDR3 covers 15 residues, taking in both the cysteine and the phenylalanine. Here the CDR3 DNA is all that survives: 45 bases in frame from base 1. According to the germline V gene, CDR1 reads SGHDN and CDR2 reads FVKESK. Paper-wide results and their limitations: During validation, the model predicted progression to ophthalmopathy a median of about 6.3 months ahead of onset, with approximately 71% sensitivity and less than 85% specificity. Sample size was not statistically predetermined, and investigators were not blinded to group allocation. Most expanded thyroid clonotypes (frequency above 0.001) were also found in blood, which suggests that blood repertoires may mirror thyroid immune responses. A model built on a 13 V-J signature distinguished ophthalmopathy from stable hyperthyroidism, reaching approximately 89% sensitivity and approximately 81% specificity in cross-validation and 80%/75% in testing.

Only a few counts were recorded for this clonotype. No cognate antigen has been identified for it. No qualities accompany the bases; no much larger clone lies one base away. The sequence joins TRBV14 to TRBJ2-5; matching of 5 bases hints at TRBD1 as the D gene. The sample was blood. The sequence came from a woman between 50 and 59 years old with Graves' hyperthyroidism that later progressed to Graves' ophthalmopathy. Here the CDR3 is given as CASSPFTGDQETQYF. The bases read TGTGCCAGCAGCCCCTTTACAGGAGACCAAGAGACCCAGTACTTC.